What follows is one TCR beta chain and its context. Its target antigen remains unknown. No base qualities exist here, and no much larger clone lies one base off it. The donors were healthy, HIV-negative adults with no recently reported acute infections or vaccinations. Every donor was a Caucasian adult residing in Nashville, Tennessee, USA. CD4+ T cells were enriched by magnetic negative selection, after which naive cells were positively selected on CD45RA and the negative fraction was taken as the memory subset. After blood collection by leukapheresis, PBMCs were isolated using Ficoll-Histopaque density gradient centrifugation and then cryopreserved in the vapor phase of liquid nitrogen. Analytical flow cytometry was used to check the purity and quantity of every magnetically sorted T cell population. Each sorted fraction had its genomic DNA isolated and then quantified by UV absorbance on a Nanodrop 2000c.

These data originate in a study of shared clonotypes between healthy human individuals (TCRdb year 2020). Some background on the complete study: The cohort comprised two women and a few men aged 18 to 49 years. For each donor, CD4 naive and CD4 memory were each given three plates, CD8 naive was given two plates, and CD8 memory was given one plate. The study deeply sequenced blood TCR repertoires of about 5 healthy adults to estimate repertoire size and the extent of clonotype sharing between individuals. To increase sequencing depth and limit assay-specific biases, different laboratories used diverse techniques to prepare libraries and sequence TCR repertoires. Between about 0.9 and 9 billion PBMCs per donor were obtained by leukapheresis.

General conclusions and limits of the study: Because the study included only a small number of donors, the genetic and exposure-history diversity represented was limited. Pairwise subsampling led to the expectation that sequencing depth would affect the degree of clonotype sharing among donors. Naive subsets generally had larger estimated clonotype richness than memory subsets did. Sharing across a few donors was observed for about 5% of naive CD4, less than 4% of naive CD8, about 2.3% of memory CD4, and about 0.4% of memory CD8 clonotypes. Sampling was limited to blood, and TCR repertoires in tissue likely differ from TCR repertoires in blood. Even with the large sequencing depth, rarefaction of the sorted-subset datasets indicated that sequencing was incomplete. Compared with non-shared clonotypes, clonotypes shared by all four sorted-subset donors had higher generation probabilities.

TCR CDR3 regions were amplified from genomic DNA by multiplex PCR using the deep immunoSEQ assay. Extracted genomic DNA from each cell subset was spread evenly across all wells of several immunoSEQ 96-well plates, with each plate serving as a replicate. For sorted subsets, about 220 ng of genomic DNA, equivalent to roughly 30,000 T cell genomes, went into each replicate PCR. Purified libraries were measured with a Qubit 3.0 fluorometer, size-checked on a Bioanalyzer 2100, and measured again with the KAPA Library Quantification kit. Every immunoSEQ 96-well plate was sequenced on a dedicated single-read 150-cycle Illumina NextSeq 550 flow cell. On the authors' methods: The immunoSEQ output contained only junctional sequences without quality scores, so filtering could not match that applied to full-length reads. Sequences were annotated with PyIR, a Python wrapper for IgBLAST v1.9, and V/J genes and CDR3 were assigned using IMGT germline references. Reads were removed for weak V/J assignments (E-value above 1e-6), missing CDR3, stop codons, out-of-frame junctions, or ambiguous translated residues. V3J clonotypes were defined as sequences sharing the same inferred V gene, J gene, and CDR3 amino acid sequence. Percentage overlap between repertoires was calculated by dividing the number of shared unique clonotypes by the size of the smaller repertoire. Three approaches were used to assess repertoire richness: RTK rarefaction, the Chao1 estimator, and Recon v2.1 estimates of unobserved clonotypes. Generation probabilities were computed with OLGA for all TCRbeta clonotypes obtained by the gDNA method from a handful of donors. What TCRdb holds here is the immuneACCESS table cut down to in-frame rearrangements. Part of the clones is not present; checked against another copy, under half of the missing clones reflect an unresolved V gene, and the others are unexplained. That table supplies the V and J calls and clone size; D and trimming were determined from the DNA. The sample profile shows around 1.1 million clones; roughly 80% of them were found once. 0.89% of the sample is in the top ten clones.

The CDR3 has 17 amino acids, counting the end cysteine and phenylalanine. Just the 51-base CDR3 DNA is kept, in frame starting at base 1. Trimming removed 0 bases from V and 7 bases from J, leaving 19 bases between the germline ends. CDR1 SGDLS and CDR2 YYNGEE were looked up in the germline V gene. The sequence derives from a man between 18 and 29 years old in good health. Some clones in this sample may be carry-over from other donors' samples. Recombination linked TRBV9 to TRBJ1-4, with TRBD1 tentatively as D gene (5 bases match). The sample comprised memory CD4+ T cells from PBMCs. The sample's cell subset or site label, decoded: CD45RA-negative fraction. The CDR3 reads CASSVGQTGLKIEKLFF. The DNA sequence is TGTGCCAGCAGCGTAGGACAGACCGGTCTGAAGATTGAAAAACTGTTTTTT.